A single sample gave rise to the 14 T cell receptor beta chains below, sequenced in a study of blood T cell repertoires in COVID-19. Produced via immunoSEQ multiplex PCR; TCRdb's table is partial and in-frame only. The sample yields 150,000 to 200,000 clones, 80% seen once. The specimen sequenced was PBMCs or T cells enriched from blood (not recorded which). These receptors all stem from a middle-aged man who had recovered from COVID-19.

In this sample, this clone turned up once. The V gene is TRBV19, the J gene TRBJ2-7; the D is unclear. The germline V gene encodes CDR1 LNHDA and CDR2 SQIVND (reference sequence). The CDR3 is 13 residues long. Trimming pared 5 bases from V and 2 bases from J, leaving 10 bases between. For the CDR3, the DNA is TGTGCCAGTAGTCCGCACTCTACCTACGAGCAGTACTTC. This translates into CASSPHSTYEQYF.

The gene calls are TRBV7-9 and TRBJ2-3, with TRBD2 matching over 12 bases. Germline V lookup: CDR1 SEHNR, CDR2 FQNEAQ (reference sequence). The ends lost 2 bases at V and 0 bases at J; junction bases unmatched: 9. This CDR3 region has 19 residues. The CDR3 region has the DNA TGTGCCAGCAGCTTATTCTCACTAGCGGGGGGTTTTAGCACAGATACGCAGTATTTT. As protein: CASSLFSLAGGFSTDTQYF.

The J gene is TRBJ1-5, the V gene TRBV10-3; D remains ambiguous. Germline lookup yields CDR1 ENHRY and CDR2 SYGVKD. V was cut by 10 bases and J by 4 bases, with 14 bases left in between. This CDR3 is 13 amino acids long. The CDR3 here is CATHSQSNQPQHF. In DNA form, the CDR3 reads TGTGCCACTCATTCGCAGTCTAATCAGCCCCAGCATTTT.

The chain recombines TRBV6-5 with TRBJ1-1, with TRBD1 as a possible D gene (6 bases). CDR3 length: 14 residues. Germline V gives CDR1 MNHEY, CDR2 SVGAGI. Trimming took 7 bases from V and 1 from J, leaving 13 bases between them. CDR3 residues: CASNRGAGNTEAFF. CDR3 DNA sequence: TGTGCCAGCAACCGGGGGGCAGGGAACACTGAAGCTTTCTTT.

V gene TRBV6-5 combines with J gene TRBJ2-7; 7 bases line up with TRBD1. This CDR3 comprises 13 residues. The V segment lost 6 bases and the J segment 6 bases; nucleotides outside the gene matches: 8. Germline assignment: CDR1 MNHEY and CDR2 SVGAGI. The CDR3: CASSTTGRGEQYV. CDR3 DNA: TGTGCCAGCAGCACGACAGGGAGAGGCGAGCAGTACGTC.

This clone was observed a single time. The CDR3 DNA reads as TGTGCCTGGAGTCCCCGTTGGGAGGGCGGCTACACCTTC. It translates to CAWSPRWEGGYTF. This chain connects TRBV30 to TRBJ1-2, with no clear D. The CDR3 runs 13 residues. Germline V gene lookup returns CDR1 GTSNPN and CDR2 SVGIG (reference sequence). Trimming stripped 2 bases from V and 8 bases from J, with 15 bases between.

This clone was seen at least ten times. The chain recombines TRBV2 with TRBJ2-2; no firm D call. Between the trimmed V and J ends, which lost 8 bases and 0 bases, there was a span of 13 bases. The CDR3 is 15 amino acids. Germline CDR1 is SNHLY and CDR2 is FYNNEI. The CDR3 protein is CASADTQSNTGELFF. DNA for the CDR3: TGTGCCAGCGCTGACACCCAATCGAACACCGGGGAGCTGTTTTTT.

The V gene is TRBV2, the J gene TRBJ2-4; 7 nucleotides line up with TRBD1. The CDR3 loop spans 16 amino acids. Germline trimming cut 2 bases from V and 1 base from J; bases unmatched to any gene: 5. CDR1 SNHLY and CDR2 FYNNEI come from the germline V gene. CDR3 residues: CASSESRGRAKNIQYF. For the CDR3, the DNA is TGTGCCAGCAGTGAATCTAGGGGGCGGGCCAAAAACATTCAGTACTTC.

V usage is TRBV2 and J usage is TRBJ2-3; TRBD1 is a possible D gene (7 bases). Looked up from germline, CDR1 is SNHLY and CDR2 is FYNNEI. The CDR3 spans 14 residues. Trimming took 4 bases from V and 4 from J, leaving 12 bases between them. The CDR3 sequence: CASSGQGGADTQYF. The CDR3, as DNA: TGTGCCAGCAGTGGACAGGGAGGTGCAGATACGCAGTATTTT.

The V and J genes are TRBV3-1 (or the pseudogene TRBV3-2) and TRBJ2-5; 11 positions agree with TRBD2. The V segment lost 2 bases and the J segment 5 bases; nucleotides outside the gene matches: 7. The CDR3 spans 16 residues. Per the germline V gene, CDR1 is LGHDT and CDR2 is YNNKEL (reference sequence). In DNA form, the CDR3 reads TGTGCCAGCAGCCAATCATTAGCGGGGGGGCGGGAGACCCAGTACTTC. It yields the protein CASSQSLAGGRETQYF.

This clone appeared a few times. The chain joins TRBV3-1 (or the pseudogene TRBV3-2) to TRBJ1-1; 7 nucleotides agree with TRBD1. This CDR3 spans 15 amino acids. Germline lookup yields CDR1 LGHDT and CDR2 YNNKEL (reference sequence). V lost 3 bases, J lost 1 base, and 5 bases stayed unmatched. CDR3 sequence reads: CASSQPGQRNTEAFF. Written as DNA, the CDR3 is TGTGCCAGCAGCCAGCCGGGACAGAGGAACACTGAAGCTTTCTTT.

The chain joins TRBV19 to TRBJ2-3; possible D gene TRBD1, 6 bases. The CDR3 runs 13 residues. CDR1 and CDR2 (germline): LNHDA, SQIVND (reference sequence). V was pared by 4 bases and J by 6 bases, with 11 bases between. CDR3 nucleotide sequence: TGTGCCAGTAGTACCCAAACAGGGGATACGCAGTATTTT. Translating it yields CASSTQTGDTQYF.

The gene calls are TRBV5-4 and TRBJ1-4; the D gene is possibly TRBD1 (5 bases). The CDR3 extends over 16 amino acids. Germline CDR1 and CDR2: SGHNT and YYREEE (reference sequence). V lost 4 bases, J lost 8 bases, and 21 bases lay in between. For the CDR3, the DNA is TGTGCCAGCAGCGCCACTTTGGGGGGGGAAAAGGAAAAACTGTTTTTT. This codes for CASSATLGGEKEKLFF.

The genes are TRBV5-3 and TRBJ2-5; 11 bases are a match to TRBD1. TRBV5-3 counts as an open reading frame of uncertain function. The V segment lost 4 bases and the J segment 5 bases; nucleotides outside the gene matches: 13. The CDR3 contains 17 residues. The CDR3 DNA sequence: TGTGCCAGAAGCAACCACCCACGGACAGGGGGCCTGGAGACCCAGTACTTC. Residues: CARSNHPRTGGLETQYF.